The 6 T cell receptor beta chains presented below share a single source sample, sequenced in a study of cytomegalovirus exposure and HLA in healthy donors. The PCR was carried out with 60 Vbeta primers and 13 Jbeta primers. Profiled with immunoSEQ multiplex PCR; TCRdb holds only in-frame clones, not every one. In total, the table holds around 75,000 clones. The sample was PBMCs. These receptors all come from a man in his forties or fifties in good health and CMV-seropositive.

V gene TRBV2 combines with J gene TRBJ2-2; possible D gene TRBD1, 5 bases. The V end was cut by 5 bases, the J end by 2 bases, with 12 bases between. There are 15 residues in the CDR3. Germline CDR1 SNHLY, CDR2 FYNNEI. For the CDR3, the DNA is TGTGCCAGCAGTCCTCTGGACACAAACACCGGGGAGCTGTTTTTT. Translated, it gives CASSPLDTNTGELFF.

J is TRBJ1-2 and V is TRBV18; 9 bases line up with TRBD1. J was trimmed by 8 bases and V by 5 bases; bases with no gene match: 6. The CDR3 has 13 amino acids. The germline CDR1 and CDR2 sequences are KGHSH and LQKENI. Written as DNA, the CDR3 is TGTGCCAGCTCAGCTACAGGGGGCGAGGGCTACACCTTC. Amino acids: CASSATGGEGYTF. Complete variable domain (other parts from reference TRBV18 and TRBJ1-2): NAGVMQNPRHLVRRRGQEARLRCSPMKGHSHVYWYRQLPEEGLKFMVYLQKENIIDESGMPKERFSAEFPKEGPSILRIQQVVRGDSAAYFCASSATGGEGYTFGSGTRLTVV.

J is TRBJ1-2 and V is TRBV29-1; 8 positions agree with TRBD1. CDR1 is SQVTM and CDR2 is ANQGSEA in the germline V gene. The CDR3 covers 14 residues. V shed 3 bases, J shed 4 bases, and the junction held 7 bases outside the gene matches. CDR3 coding DNA: TGCAGCGTTGAGACAGGGGATAAGAGCTATGGCTACACCTTC. Encoded protein: CSVETGDKSYGYTF.

The chain recombines TRBV19 with TRBJ1-3; 9 bases align to TRBD1. The germline V gene has CDR1 LNHDA and CDR2 SQIVND (reference sequence). Trimming took 7 bases from V and 3 from J; bases not matched to a gene: 7. The CDR3 is made up of 15 amino acids. The CDR3 spells CASIEGQGHGNTIYF. DNA for the CDR3: TGTGCCAGTATCGAGGGACAGGGTCATGGAAACACCATATATTTT.

The chain uses TRBV6-1 and TRBJ2-5; 11 bases fit TRBD2. Germline V gene data show CDR1 as MNHNS and CDR2 as SASEGT. The CDR3 consists of 15 residues. V shed 8 bases, J shed 5 bases, and the junction held 10 bases outside the gene matches. The CDR3 reads CASSREASGGETQYF. CDR3 bases: TGTGCCAGCTCCCGGGAGGCTAGCGGGGGGGAGACCCAGTACTTC.

V and J are TRBV27 and TRBJ1-2, with 10 bases fitting TRBD1. V trimming: 6 bases; J trimming: 7 bases; junction bases outside the gene matches: 5. Per germline, CDR1 MNHEY and CDR2 SMNVEV (reference sequence). CDR3 size: 13 residues. In DNA form, the CDR3 reads TGTGCCAGCAGGGAGACAGGGGGCGCTGGCTACACCTTC. Its protein is CASRETGGAGYTF.